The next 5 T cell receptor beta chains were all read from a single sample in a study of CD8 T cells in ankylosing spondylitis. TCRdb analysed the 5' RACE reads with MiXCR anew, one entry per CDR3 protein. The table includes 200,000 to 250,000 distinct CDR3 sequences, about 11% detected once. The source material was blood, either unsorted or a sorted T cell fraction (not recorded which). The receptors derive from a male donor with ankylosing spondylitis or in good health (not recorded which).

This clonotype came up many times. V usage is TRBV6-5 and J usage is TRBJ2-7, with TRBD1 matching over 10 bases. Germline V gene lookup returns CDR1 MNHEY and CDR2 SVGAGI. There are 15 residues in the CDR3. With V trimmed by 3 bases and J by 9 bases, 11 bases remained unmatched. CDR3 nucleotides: TGTGCCAGCAGTTATTCAGACGACAGGGGGCGGGGGCAGTACTTC. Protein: CASSYSDDRGRGQYF.

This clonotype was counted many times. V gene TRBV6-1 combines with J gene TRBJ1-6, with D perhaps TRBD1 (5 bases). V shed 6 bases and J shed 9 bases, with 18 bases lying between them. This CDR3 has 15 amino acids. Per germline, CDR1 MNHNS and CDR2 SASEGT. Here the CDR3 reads CASSRQRGGSSPLHF. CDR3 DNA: TGTGCCAGCAGCAGACAGCGAGGAGGTTCTTCACCCCTCCACTTT.

The CDR3, as DNA: TGTGCCAGCGCAGCGTGGGGAACTAATGAAAAACTGTTTTTT. Protein product: CASAAWGTNEKLFF. The genes are TRBV28 and TRBJ1-4; D remains ambiguous. CDR1 and CDR2 from the germline V gene are MDHEN and SYDVKM. The CDR3 is 14 residues long. V was pared by 8 bases and J by 1 base, with 11 bases between.

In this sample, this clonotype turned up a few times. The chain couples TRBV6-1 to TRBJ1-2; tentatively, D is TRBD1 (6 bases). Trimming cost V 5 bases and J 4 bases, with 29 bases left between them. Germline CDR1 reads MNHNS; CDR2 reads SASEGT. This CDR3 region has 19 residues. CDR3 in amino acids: CASSLSWGQGSQLPYGYTF. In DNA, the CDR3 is TGTGCCAGCAGTCTCAGTTGGGGGCAGGGCTCACAATTGCCCTATGGCTACACCTTC.

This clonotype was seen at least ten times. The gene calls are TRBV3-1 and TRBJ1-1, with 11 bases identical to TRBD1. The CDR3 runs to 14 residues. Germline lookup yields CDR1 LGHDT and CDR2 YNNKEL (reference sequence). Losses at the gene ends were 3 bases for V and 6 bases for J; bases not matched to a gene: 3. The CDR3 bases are TGTGCCAGCAGCCATACGGGACAGGGGGCTGAAGCTTTCTTT. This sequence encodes CASSHTGQGAEAFF.